This TCR beta chain stems from a study of monozygotic twins with inflammatory bowel disease. The cDNA of both the TCRalpha and TCRbeta chains was subjected to two nested PCRs of 16 and 9 cycles. TCRdb processed the 5' RACE reads again and assigns one entry to each CDR3 protein, with no DNA. Its table lists some 210,000 distinct CDR3 sequences. The CDR3 totals 13 residues. CDR1 and CDR2 from the germline V gene are MNHNS and SASEGT. Total RNA was isolated from whole blood without T cell sorting. Input material: blood. The gene calls are TRBV6-1 and TRBJ2-2. The TCR originated in a human donor with ulcerative colitis or Crohn's disease, or a healthy co-twin of an affected twin (not recorded which). The CDR3 spells CASSETNTGELFF.